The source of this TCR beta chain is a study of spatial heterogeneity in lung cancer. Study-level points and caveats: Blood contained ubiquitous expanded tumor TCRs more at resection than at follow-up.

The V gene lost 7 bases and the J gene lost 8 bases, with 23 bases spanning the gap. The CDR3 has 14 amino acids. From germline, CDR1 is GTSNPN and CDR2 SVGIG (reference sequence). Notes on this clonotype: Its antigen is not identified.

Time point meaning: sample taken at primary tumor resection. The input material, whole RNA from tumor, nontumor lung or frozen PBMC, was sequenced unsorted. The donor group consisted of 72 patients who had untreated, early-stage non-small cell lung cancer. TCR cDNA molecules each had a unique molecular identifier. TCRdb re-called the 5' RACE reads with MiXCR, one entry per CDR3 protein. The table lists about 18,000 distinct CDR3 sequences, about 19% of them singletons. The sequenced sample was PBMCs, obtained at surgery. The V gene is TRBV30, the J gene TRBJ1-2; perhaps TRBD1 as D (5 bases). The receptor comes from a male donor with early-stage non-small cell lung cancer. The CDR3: CASSAKGVFQGYTF. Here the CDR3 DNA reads TGTGCCTCTTCGGCAAAAGGGGTCTTTCAGGGCTACACCTTC.